This T cell receptor (beta chain) was identified in a study of cytomegalovirus exposure and HLA in healthy donors. Whole-study results and caveats: Available immune exposure information covered CMV serostatus only. A later analysis showed that HLA-associated TCR beta chains had undergone more clonal expansion than equally common others. With further analysis later on, most CMV-associated TCR beta chains appeared HLA-restricted.

PCR primers comprised 60 Vbeta and 13 Jbeta primers. Data came from immunoSEQ multiplex PCR; TCRdb stores just in-frame clones and leaves some out. The sample shows around 120,000 clones, roughly 84% of them seen only once. The CDR3 length is 14 residues. V lost 0 bases and J lost 4, with 10 bases in between. Germline V lookup: CDR1 SGDLS, CDR2 YYNGEE. As concerns this clone: Its target is unknown.

The specimen sequenced was PBMCs. The chain couples TRBV9 to TRBJ1-2; D gene uncertain. The clonotype was recovered from a boy under 18 in good health and CMV-seronegative. Written as DNA, the CDR3 is TGTGCCAGCAGCGTAGATGAGGTGGCCTATGGCTACACCTTC. It is translated as CASSVDEVAYGYTF.